Listed below are T cell receptor beta chains from one sample, sequenced in a study of neoadjuvant anti-PD-1 for oral cavity cancer. The assay was immunoSEQ multiplex PCR, and TCRdb's table has in-frame clones only and misses some. The repertoire holds approximately 13,000 clones, with 60% to 80% as singletons. The material sequenced was PBMCs, taken after nivolumab (anti-PD-1) treatment. Source of these receptors: a person aged 40 to 85 with oral cavity squamous cell carcinoma. The CDR3 runs from the conserved cysteine through the conserved F or W. Fields, in order: D gene, V gene, J gene, clone size, CDR3 protein, CDR3 DNA. The D gene is left open where the match is weak. Rows may omit the clone size; those that give it use once, few, many or a size class.

D: TRBD1
V: TRBV2
J: TRBJ1-5
size: .
CDR3: CASSVRGHSNQPQHF
DNA: TGTGCCAGCAGTGTGAGGGGGCATAGCAATCAGCCCCAGCATTTT

D: TRBD1
V: TRBV2
J: TRBJ1-1
size: few
CDR3: CASRGTGANTEAFF
DNA: TGTGCCAGCAGGGGGACAGGGGCAAACACTGAAGCTTTCTTT

D: .
V: TRBV30
J: TRBJ1-3
size: .
CDR3: CAWSVESVLTGNTIYF
DNA: TGTGCCTGGAGTGTAGAGTCCGTTCTCACTGGAAACACCATATATTTT

D: TRBD1
V: TRBV13
J: TRBJ1-3
size: .
CDR3: CASRRGLSGNTIYF
DNA: TGTGCCAGCCGTAGGGGGCTCTCTGGAAACACCATATATTTT

D: TRBD1
V: TRBV2
J: TRBJ2-7
size: .
CDR3: CASRTRDSSSYEQYF
DNA: TGTGCCAGTAGGACTCGGGACAGTAGCTCCTACGAGCAGTACTTC

D: .
V: TRBV2
J: TRBJ1-5
size: .
CDR3: CASSEGGIWYQPQHF
DNA: TGTGCCAGCTCCGAGGGAGGGATCTGGTATCAGCCCCAGCATTTT

D: .
V: TRBV5-1
J: TRBJ2-1
size: .
CDR3: CASSLRGPHNEQFF
DNA: TGCGCCAGCAGCTTAAGAGGACCCCACAATGAGCAGTTCTTC

D: .
V: TRBV20-1
J: TRBJ2-1
size: .
CDR3: CSAEGYNEQFF
DNA: TGCAGTGCGGAGGGGTACAATGAGCAGTTCTTC

D: .
V: TRBV7-2
J: TRBJ1-6
size: .
CDR3: CASSLTHLQGRSSPLHF
DNA: TGTGCCAGCAGCCTAACACATCTACAGGGACGGAGTTCACCCCTCCACTTT

D: .
V: TRBV29-1
J: TRBJ2-1
size: .
CDR3: CSASRINEQFF
DNA: TGCAGCGCGTCCCGCATAAATGAGCAGTTCTTC

D: .
V: TRBV28
J: TRBJ1-1
size: .
CDR3: CASSLSGRTPAFF
DNA: TGTGCCAGCAGTTTATCAGGCAGGACCCCAGCTTTCTTT

D: .
V: TRBV19
J: TRBJ2-5
size: .
CDR3: CASKRTPYQETQYF
DNA: TGTGCCAGTAAGAGGACACCGTACCAAGAGACCCAGTACTTC

D: .
V: TRBV6-5
J: TRBJ1-2
size: once
CDR3: CASSQGFNYGYTF
DNA: TGTGCCAGCAGTCAGGGATTTAACTATGGCTACACCTTC

D: .
V: TRBV6-5
J: TRBJ1-2
size: .
CDR3: CASSSLSGPGEGYTF
DNA: TGTGCCAGCAGCTCACTATCGGGCCCGGGGGAGGGCTACACCTTC

D: TRBD1
V: TRBV7-2
J: TRBJ2-2
size: .
CDR3: CASSLAGTGGLGELFF
DNA: TGTGCCAGCAGCTTGGCCGGGACAGGGGGCTTAGGGGAGCTGTTTTTT

D: TRBD2
V: TRBV4-1
J: TRBJ2-1
size: .
CDR3: CASSQVVAGGNNEQFF
DNA: TGCGCCAGCAGCCAAGTAGTAGCGGGGGGGAACAATGAGCAGTTCTTC

D: .
V: TRBV7-2
J: TRBJ1-2
size: once
CDR3: CASGGDSYGYTF
DNA: TGTGCCAGCGGTGGAGACAGCTATGGCTACACCTTC

D: TRBD2
V: TRBV5-4
J: TRBJ2-2
size: .
CDR3: CASSLTSGLGGELFF
DNA: TGTGCCAGCAGCTTGACTAGCGGTTTAGGGGGGGAGCTGTTTTTT

D: TRBD2
V: TRBV7-8
J: TRBJ2-7
size: .
CDR3: CASSLAASGAFYEQYF
DNA: TGTGCCAGCAGCTTAGCGGCTAGCGGGGCCTTCTACGAGCAGTACTTC

D: .
V: TRBV6-7
J: TRBJ2-2
size: .
CDR3: CASSYPPTGNTGELFF
DNA: TGTGCCAGCAGTTACCCGCCAACAGGGAACACCGGGGAGCTGTTTTTT

D: .
V: TRBV7-8
J: TRBJ2-7
size: .
CDR3: CASSPGQHLEQYF
DNA: TGTGCCAGCAGCCCGGGACAACACCTTGAGCAGTACTTC

D: TRBD1
V: TRBV19
J: TRBJ2-1
size: .
CDR3: CASSSPFGQVKRNEQFF
DNA: TGTGCCAGTAGTTCCCCGTTCGGACAGGTTAAAAGGAATGAGCAGTTCTTC

D: TRBD1
V: TRBV25-1
J: TRBJ1-1
size: .
CDR3: CASSDQRTGGTFEAFF
DNA: TGTGCCAGCAGTGATCAAAGGACAGGGGGCACGTTTGAAGCTTTCTTT

D: TRBD2
V: TRBV5-4
J: TRBJ2-1
size: .
CDR3: CASSRSNDLAGIKGQFF
DNA: TGTGCCAGCAGCCGATCAAATGACTTAGCGGGGATAAAAGGGCAGTTCTTC

D: .
V: TRBV10-2
J: TRBJ1-2
size: few
CDR3: CASSDGNYGYTF
DNA: TGCGCCAGCAGTGATGGGAACTATGGCTACACCTTC

D: TRBD2
V: TRBV4-1
J: TRBJ2-7
size: .
CDR3: CASSQTLLAGGYEQYF
DNA: TGCGCCAGCAGCCAAACCCTTTTAGCGGGAGGCTACGAGCAGTACTTC

D: .
V: TRBV7-9
J: TRBJ1-2
size: once
CDR3: CASSLGTGPNYGYTF
DNA: TGTGCCAGCAGCTTAGGTACAGGACCTAACTATGGCTACACCTTC

D: .
V: TRBV4-1
J: TRBJ1-4
size: .
CDR3: CASSQAVNEKLFF
DNA: TGCGCCAGCAGCCAAGCCGTAAATGAAAAACTGTTTTTT

D: .
V: TRBV11-3
J: TRBJ2-2
size: few
CDR3: CASSHRDPGELFF
DNA: TGTGCCAGCAGCCACAGGGACCCCGGGGAGCTGTTTTTT

D: .
V: TRBV25-1
J: TRBJ2-2
size: .
CDR3: CASSASVGPGELFF
DNA: TGTGCCAGCAGTGCGTCCGTGGGGCCCGGGGAGCTGTTTTTT

D: .
V: TRBV6-1
J: TRBJ1-3
size: .
CDR3: CASSEGAADGNTIYF
DNA: TGTGCCAGCAGTGAAGGGGCCGCGGATGGAAACACCATATATTTT

D: TRBD1
V: TRBV5-1
J: TRBJ2-3
size: .
CDR3: CASSLVRDRATDTQYF
DNA: TGCGCCAGCAGCTTGGTTCGGGACAGGGCTACAGATACGCAGTATTTT

D: .
V: TRBV4-2
J: TRBJ2-1
size: .
CDR3: CACSGSGEYNEQFF
DNA: TGTGCCTGCTCGGGCAGCGGAGAATACAATGAGCAGTTCTTC

D: .
V: TRBV5-1
J: TRBJ2-1
size: .
CDR3: CASNRGARGDEQFF
DNA: TGCGCCAGCAATCGGGGGGCCCGGGGCGATGAGCAGTTCTTC

D: .
V: TRBV10-1
J: TRBJ2-7
size: few
CDR3: CASSAPGEQYF
DNA: TGCGCCAGCAGTGCCCCGGGAGAGCAGTACTTC

D: .
V: TRBV5-1
J: TRBJ2-1
size: .
CDR3: CASSLVTRTYNEQFF
DNA: TGCGCCAGCAGCTTGGTTACTCGGACATACAATGAGCAGTTCTTC

D: TRBD2
V: TRBV4-2
J: TRBJ2-2
size: .
CDR3: CASSPQSSGLAGRTGELFF
DNA: TGTGCCAGCAGCCCACAAAGTTCGGGACTAGCGGGCCGCACCGGGGAGCTGTTTTTT

D: .
V: TRBV30
J: TRBJ2-5
size: .
CDR3: CAWSGEAAQYF
DNA: TGTGCCTGGAGTGGGGAGGCGGCCCAGTACTTC

D: .
V: TRBV1
J: TRBJ1-4
size: .
CDR3: CTSSQVLGQSNEKLFF
DNA: TGCACCAGCAGCCAAGTCTTGGGACAGTCAAATGAAAAACTGTTTTTT

D: .
V: TRBV7-8
J: TRBJ2-1
size: .
CDR3: CASSPLSSGYNEQFF
DNA: TGTGCCAGCAGCCCCCTTTCAAGCGGCTACAATGAGCAGTTCTTC

D: .
V: TRBV19
J: TRBJ1-2
size: once
CDR3: CASSMGRVSYGYTF
DNA: TGTGCCAGTAGTATGGGCAGGGTGTCCTATGGCTACACCTTC

D: TRBD1
V: TRBV27
J: TRBJ1-4
size: .
CDR3: CATAGTGNFGEKLFF
DNA: TGTGCCACCGCCGGGACAGGGAATTTCGGTGAAAAACTGTTTTTT

D: .
V: TRBV4-1
J: TRBJ1-2
size: few
CDR3: CASSEDLAGNGYTF
DNA: TGCGCCAGCAGCGAAGATCTGGCAGGGAATGGCTACACCTTC

D: TRBD1
V: TRBV19
J: TRBJ2-7
size: .
CDR3: CASRRTTGADYEQYF
DNA: TGTGCCAGTAGGCGAACGACAGGGGCAGACTACGAGCAGTACTTC

D: TRBD1
V: TRBV11-2
J: TRBJ1-1
size: few
CDR3: CASSLAGQAIENTEAFF
DNA: TGTGCCAGCAGCTTAGCGGGACAGGCGATCGAGAACACTGAAGCTTTCTTT

D: .
V: TRBV5-6
J: TRBJ2-7
size: .
CDR3: CASSLGSGGGEQYF
DNA: TGTGCCAGCAGCCTAGGATCCGGGGGAGGCGAGCAGTACTTC

D: TRBD1
V: TRBV9
J: TRBJ2-1
size: .
CDR3: CASSSGAGQVMVPQFF
DNA: TGTGCCAGCAGCTCAGGGGCCGGACAGGTTATGGTCCCGCAGTTCTTC